A selection of T cell receptor beta chains follows, all from one sample in a study of blood T cell repertoires in COVID-19. Using immunoSEQ multiplex PCR, the repertoire was profiled, and TCRdb retains in-frame clones only, with some absent. The sample has 150,000 to 200,000 clones, roughly 75% seen once. The sequenced sample consisted of peripheral blood. Receptors were obtained from a man between 70 and 80 years old with active or convalescent COVID-19. The conserved cysteine and the conserved F or W are not part of the CDR3 here.

TRBV2,TRBJ2-3,ASSIQGRTDTQY
TRBV18,TRBJ1-5,ASSLTGDGQPQH
TRBV29-1,TRBJ1-1,SPSGQGGTEAF
TRBV13,TRBJ2-3,ASSVDVLTDTQY
TRBV11-2,TRBJ2-1,ASSQGQIYNEQF
TRBV5-4,TRBJ1-2,ASSEKAGQGYGYT
TRBV6-5,TRBJ2-7,ASTRQATSSYEQY
TRBV3-1/TRBV3-2,TRBJ1-1,ASSQEGGTEAF
TRBV19,TRBJ2-2,ASSATGLRSGELF
TRBV5-1,TRBJ2-5,ATSRGSGQETQY
TRBV7-9,TRBJ1-3,ASSLDRGLHLTGNTIY
TRBV4-2,TRBJ1-4,ASSRRDRDEELF
TRBV19,TRBJ2-1,ASTARLTRTGEQF
TRBV15,TRBJ1-6,ATKPGQGSYNSPLH
TRBV10-2,TRBJ2-7,ASSETRDEQY
TRBV11-2,TRBJ1-1,ASSLGQGGTEAF
TRBV19,TRBJ2-3,ASSQTYTDTQY